This T cell receptor (beta chain) originates from a study of T cell clonality in common variable immunodeficiency. Sequencing input was equivalent genomic DNA from CVID and controls. The data were produced by immunoSEQ multiplex PCR, yet TCRdb's version contains in-frame clones alone and is incomplete. This sample comprises 35,000 to 50,000 clones, none seen once only. V shed 6 bases, J shed 6 bases, and the junction held 5 bases outside the gene matches. Per the germline V gene, CDR1 is DFQATT and CDR2 is SNEGSKA (reference sequence). The CDR3 totals 14 residues. Patients and controls were mostly of Caucasian heritage. Donors gave roughly 4.5 to 9 ml heparinized peripheral whole blood. Study-wide findings and caveats: Compared with healthy controls, CVID subjects showed increased TCRbeta clonality, mostly in about a third.

The table lists this clone with many counts. What it binds is unknown. The observed sequence ends 3 residues before the CDR3 terminus, with the missing tail filled in from the germline J gene. The specimen was peripheral blood mononuclear cells. This clonotype was obtained from a person between 18 and 69 years old in good health. The gene calls are TRBV20-1 and TRBJ2-1; 13 nucleotides line up with TRBD2. CDR3 sequence: CSAHGLAGVNEQFF. The part of the CDR3 DNA that was read is TGCAGTGCCCACGGACTAGCGGGAGTCAATGAG.